The 27 T cell receptor beta chains reported below all come from one sample, sequenced in a study of T-cell reconstitution after alpha-beta-depleted transplantation in children. Preparation of the TCRbeta library involved a method that used unique molecular identifiers. Each CDR3 protein gets one entry after TCRdb re-called the PCR reads with MiXCR. The profile shows roughly 170,000 distinct CDR3 sequences, approximately 7% of them singletons. Sequencing was performed on PBMCs from the stem cell graft donor, taken from the stem cell graft. The receptors shown here come from a human donor who donated a stem cell graft to a child with Wiskott-Aldrich syndrome.

This clonotype was seen repeatedly, ten times or more. The chain has TRBV20-1 and TRBJ2-5, with TRBD2 identical over 13 bases. The CDR3 extends over 18 amino acids. Germline-derived CDR1 and CDR2 are DFQATT and SNEGSKA (reference sequence). V dropped 5 bases and J dropped 5; count of bases not matched to a gene: 17. The CDR3 DNA follows: TGCAGTGCTGCCACCATATCCGGGACTAGCGGGATGGGGGAGACCCAGTACTTC. Translation gives CSAATISGTSGMGETQYF.

The chain joins TRBV4-2 to TRBJ1-1; 12 bases map to TRBD1. The CDR3 is made up of 18 amino acids. Germline V gene data show CDR1 as LGHNA and CDR2 as YNFKEQ. V lost 1 base, J lost 3 bases, and 9 bases stayed unmatched. CDR3 in amino acids: CASSQGSRDRGLHTEAFF. The CDR3 bases are TGTGCCAGCAGCCAAGGGTCCCGGGACAGGGGGCTACACACTGAAGCTTTCTTT.

The table lists this clonotype with many counts. The gene calls are TRBV5-4 and TRBJ2-1; 7 bases fit TRBD1. V shed 4 bases and J 4 bases; nucleotides not matched to a gene: 8. The CDR3 sequence is 15 residues long. CDR1 and CDR2 from the germline V gene are SGHNT and YYREEE (reference sequence). CDR3 bases: TGTGCCAGCAGCACAGGGACAGTAGGTTACAATGAGCAGTTCTTC. It codes for CASSTGTVGYNEQFF.

This clonotype was recorded at least ten times. The chain carries TRBV6-2 or TRBV6-3 and TRBJ1-6; D gene unclear. Per germline, CDR1 MNHEY and CDR2 SVGEGT. The CDR3 spans 15 residues. The germline V and J ends were trimmed by 6 bases and 5 bases, with 14 bases remaining between them. CDR3 sequence: CASSGTIWDNSPLHF. For the CDR3, the DNA is TGTGCCAGCAGCGGCACAATATGGGATAATTCACCCCTCCACTTT.

This clonotype was counted ten times or more. This sequence joins TRBV12-5 and TRBJ1-2, with 8 positions matching TRBD1. The CDR3 consists of 14 residues. Per germline, CDR1 LGHNT and CDR2 FRNRAP. Trimming at V came to 5 bases and at J to 6 bases, leaving 8 bases not matched to a gene. The CDR3: CASGPGQGNHGYTF. Written as DNA, the CDR3 is TGTGCTAGTGGTCCTGGACAGGGCAATCATGGCTACACCTTC.

This clonotype was observed many times. The rearrangement links TRBV7-2 to TRBJ2-1; no firm D call. The CDR3 extends over 17 amino acids. The V and J ends lost 5 bases and 0 bases respectively, with 17 bases between them. Germline values: CDR1 SGHTA, CDR2 FQGNSA. CDR3 in amino acids: CASSPYPGPSSYNEQFF. For the CDR3, the DNA is TGTGCCAGCAGCCCCTACCCCGGCCCAAGCTCCTACAATGAGCAGTTCTTC.

The table lists this clonotype with many counts. The rearrangement links TRBV5-1 to TRBJ1-1; D is uncertain. V was cut by 4 bases and J by 4 bases, with 14 bases left in between. The CDR3 has 14 amino acids. The germline gives CDR1 SGHRS, CDR2 YFSETQ. The CDR3, as DNA: TGCGCCAGCAGCATGGGGAGGGTGGGCACTGAAGCTTTCTTT. Its translation is CASSMGRVGTEAFF.

The sample holds many counts of this clonotype. The gene calls are TRBV18 and TRBJ2-5; 8 positions match TRBD1. The CDR3 consists of 15 residues. V was pared by 6 bases and J by 4 bases, with 10 bases of the junction left unmatched. Germline V gene sequence: CDR1 KGHSH, CDR2 LQKENI. The CDR3 protein is CASSISGQGTETQYF. The CDR3 DNA reads TGTGCCAGCTCTATATCTGGACAGGGTACAGAGACCCAGTACTTC.

In its sample, this clonotype was seen many times. The rearrangement links TRBV14 to TRBJ1-1; the D gene is possibly TRBD1 (5 bases). V dropped 0 bases and J dropped 7 bases, with 12 bases sitting between them. The CDR3 is 14 residues long. Germline values: CDR1 SGHDN, CDR2 FVKESK. The CDR3 sequence: CASSQERGGFEAFF. CDR3 coding DNA: TGTGCCAGCAGCCAAGAGAGGGGCGGTTTTGAAGCTTTCTTT. Filled out from reference TRBV14 and TRBJ1-1, the complete variable domain reads EAGVTQFPSHSVIEKGQTVTLRCDPISGHDNLYWYRRVMGKEIKFLLHFVKESKQDESGMPNNRFLAERTGGTYSTLKVQPAELEDSGVYFCASSQERGGFEAFFGQGTRLTVV.

This clonotype came up many times. This chain joins TRBV6-1 and TRBJ1-3; tentatively, D is TRBD1 (5 bases). V gave up 1 base and J gave up 7 bases, with 8 bases separating them. The germline CDR1 and CDR2 sequences are MNHNS and SASEGT. This CDR3 contains 13 residues. CDR3 in DNA: TGTGCCAGCAGTGAAGGGACAACGAACACCATATATTTT. It specifies CASSEGTTNTIYF.

The sample holds many counts of this clonotype. The rearrangement links TRBV7-9 to TRBJ2-3; 9 nucleotides align to TRBD2. This CDR3 is 16 amino acids long. CDR1 is SEHNR and CDR2 is FQNEAQ in the germline V gene (reference sequence). V lost 0 bases to trimming and J lost 5 bases; unmatched junction nucleotides: 6. The CDR3 is CASSLAAGGPEDTQYF. CDR3 DNA sequence: TGTGCCAGCAGCTTAGCGGCGGGAGGGCCTGAAGATACGCAGTATTTT.

This clonotype was detected many times. V is TRBV29-1 and J is TRBJ2-3; TRBD2 might be the D (5 bases). The CDR3 sequence is 15 residues long. The V end was cut by 5 bases, the J end by 6 bases, with 21 bases between. CDR1 is SQVTM, CDR2 ANQGSEA, per germline. CDR3 sequence: CSVLVLEGLTDTQYF. The CDR3 DNA sequence: TGCAGCGTTCTGGTCTTAGAGGGCCTCACGGATACGCAGTATTTT.

This clonotype has a count of ten or more. CDR3 sequence: CSVEGQANTGELFF. The CDR3 region has the DNA TGCAGCGTTGAGGGACAGGCGAACACCGGGGAGCTGTTTTTT. This chain joins TRBV29-1 and TRBJ2-2, with 8 bases matching TRBD1. CDR3 length: 14 residues. The V and J ends lost 3 bases and 0 bases, in that order; junction bases with no gene match: 0. From germline, CDR1 is SQVTM and CDR2 ANQGSEA.

This clonotype was seen ten or more times. V gene TRBV24-1 combines with J gene TRBJ2-2; 8 bases agree with TRBD1. Germline trimming cut 7 bases from V and 5 bases from J; bases unmatched to any gene: 5. CDR1 and CDR2 from the germline V gene are KGHDR and SFDVKD. The CDR3 has 14 amino acids. CDR3 bases: TGTGCCACCAGCGGGACAGGCTGGACCGGGGAGCTGTTTTTT. It yields the protein CATSGTGWTGELFF.

This clonotype has at least ten counts. The chain uses TRBV5-6 and TRBJ1-5; D is ambiguous. Deletions cut 2 bases from V and 3 bases from J, with 15 bases between. The CDR3 consists of 16 residues. Germline V gene sequence: CDR1 SGHDT, CDR2 YYEEEE. The CDR3 loop is CASSFKNRLLNQPQHF. The CDR3 nucleotides read TGTGCCAGCAGCTTTAAGAACAGATTACTCAATCAGCCCCAGCATTTT.

In its sample, this clonotype was seen a few times. The chain couples TRBV20-1 to TRBJ2-3; D perhaps matches TRBD1 (6 bases). Germline V gene lookup returns CDR1 DFQATT and CDR2 SNEGSKA (reference sequence). Trimming pared 3 bases from V and 1 base from J, leaving 17 bases between. The CDR3 is made up of 16 amino acids. DNA for the CDR3: TGCAGTGCTAGGAGAGACAGGACCGTAGGCACAGATACGCAGTATTTT. Its protein is CSARRDRTVGTDTQYF.

This clonotype has only one observation. The chain joins TRBV10-2 to TRBJ1-2; D is undetermined. The CDR3 length is 14 residues. V was cut by 3 bases and J by 2 bases, with 10 bases left in between. Germline V gives CDR1 WSHSY, CDR2 SAAADI. The CDR3 DNA reads TGCGCCAGCAGTGAATTGAGTGGGAACTATGGCTACACCTTC. Residues: CASSELSGNYGYTF.

This clonotype has just a few counts. The V call is TRBV12-3 or TRBV12-4, the J call TRBJ2-2; the D gene is possibly TRBD1 (6 bases). The CDR3 is made up of 15 amino acids. Trimming removed 10 bases at V and 2 bases at J, with 17 bases between. The CDR3 region has the DNA TGTGCCACCACGAAGGGCAGGGGTAACACCGGGGAGCTGTTTTTT. Amino acids: CATTKGRGNTGELFF.

This clonotype was picked up many times. The rearrangement joins TRBV9 to TRBJ2-3, with 7 bases lining up with TRBD2. The CDR3 is 17 residues long. Germline CDR1 and CDR2: SGDLS and YYNGEE. V shed 7 bases and J 3 bases; nucleotides not matched to a gene: 17. CDR3 nucleotide sequence: TGTGCCAGCGGTGTCAACCGGGAGGATCAGTCGACAGATACGCAGTATTTT. Translating it yields CASGVNREDQSTDTQYF.

In its sample, this clonotype was seen a few times. The chain has TRBV12-3 or TRBV12-4 and TRBJ2-3, with 8 bases aligning to TRBD2. The length of the CDR3 is 15 residues. V shed 3 bases and J 1 base; nucleotides not matched to a gene: 3. CDR3 nucleotides: TGTGCCAGCAGTTTTACTAGCGGACGCACAGATACGCAGTATTTT. This gives the protein CASSFTSGRTDTQYF.

At least ten counts were recorded for this clonotype. The chain employs TRBV7-2 and TRBJ1-3; D is perhaps TRBD1 (5 bases). The V gene lost 5 bases and the J gene lost 8 bases, with 13 bases spanning the gap. The CDR3 covers 13 residues. The V gene's germline CDR1 is SGHTA and CDR2 FQGNSA. The CDR3 loop reads CASSTTVYHTIYF. CDR3 coding DNA: TGTGCCAGCAGCACGACAGTCTATCACACCATATATTTT.

This clonotype was recorded many times. V and J are TRBV5-1 and TRBJ2-1; 13 bases are shared with TRBD2. The CDR3 is 15 residues long. The V segment lost 5 bases and the J segment 6 bases; nucleotides outside the gene matches: 5. CDR1 and CDR2 from the germline V gene are SGHRS and YFSETQ. CDR3 residues: CASSPGLAGANEQFF. The CDR3, as DNA: TGCGCCAGCAGTCCAGGACTAGCGGGAGCCAATGAGCAGTTCTTC.

This clonotype was picked up many times. The chain is built from TRBV12-3 or TRBV12-4 and TRBJ2-1; no clear D gene. Deletions cut 5 bases from V and 6 bases from J, with 8 bases between. The CDR3 extends over 12 amino acids. As DNA, the CDR3 is TGTGCCAGCAGTCTCCCCTTCAATGAGCAGTTCTTC. It specifies CASSLPFNEQFF.

This clonotype has at least ten counts. This chain connects TRBV24-1 to TRBJ1-5, with unresolved D. The germline CDR1 and CDR2 sequences are KGHDR and SFDVKD. Trimming stripped 11 bases from V and 7 bases from J, with 8 bases between. This CDR3 contains 10 residues. The CDR3: CAKPVQPQHF. CDR3 DNA: TGTGCCAAACCTGTACAGCCCCAGCATTTT.

This clonotype was detected ten times or more. The chain links TRBV20-1 to TRBJ2-4, with D perhaps matching TRBD1 (6 bases). Trimming stripped 1 base from V and 0 bases from J, with 10 bases between. The CDR3 extends over 15 amino acids. Germline CDR1 and CDR2: DFQATT and SNEGSKA (reference sequence). In DNA, the CDR3 is TGCAGTGCTAGAGTGGGACACCTAGCCAAAAACATTCAGTACTTC. It specifies CSARVGHLAKNIQYF.

This clonotype was counted many times. The chain recombines TRBV6-1 with TRBJ1-5, with D hard to call. Trimming shortened V by 3 bases and J by 3 bases, and 9 bases separated the two germline ends. This CDR3 is 14 amino acids long. CDR1 and CDR2 (germline): MNHNS, SASEGT. CDR3 in amino acids: CASSDLQPNQPQHF. In DNA form, the CDR3 reads TGTGCCAGCAGTGATCTGCAGCCCAATCAGCCCCAGCATTTT.

The genes are TRBV5-1 and TRBJ2-5, with 10 positions matching TRBD2. The CDR3 contains 15 residues. V trimming: 1 base; J trimming: 4 bases; junction bases outside the gene matches: 4. Germline V gene data show CDR1 as SGHRS and CDR2 as YFSETQ. The CDR3 region is CASSLSSGSVETQYF. As DNA, the CDR3 is TGCGCCAGCAGCTTGTCTAGCGGGAGTGTAGAGACCCAGTACTTC.